Each of the 30 T cell receptor beta chains below was sequenced from the same sample in a study of cytomegalovirus exposure and HLA in healthy donors. Libraries were prepared by immunoSEQ multiplex PCR; TCRdb keeps only in-frame clonotypes and omits some of them. Of 150,000 to 200,000 clones in the sample, around 85% were seen once. Specimen: PBMCs. Receptors originate from a man aged 18-30 years in good health and CMV-seropositive.

The chain recombines TRBV4-1 with TRBJ2-3; tentative D call: TRBD1 (5 bases). This CDR3 contains 17 residues. CDR1 is MGHRA and CDR2 is YSYEKL in the germline V gene. The V end was cut by 2 bases, the J end by 6 bases, with 21 bases between. The CDR3 DNA follows: TGCGCCAGCAGCCAACTTGGGCAACAGGCGGCAGGGGATACGCAGTATTTT. Its translation is CASSQLGQQAAGDTQYF.

The chain combines TRBV30 with TRBJ2-5, with a possible D match to TRBD2 (7 bases). The CDR3 has 14 residues. V lost 1 base and J 2 bases, leaving 11 bases between the germline ends. Germline V gene data show CDR1 as GTSNPN and CDR2 as SVGIG (reference sequence). The CDR3 sequence is CAWSGGGAQETQYF. CDR3 DNA: TGTGCCTGGAGTGGAGGGGGGGCACAAGAGACCCAGTACTTC.

V and J are TRBV4-1 and TRBJ2-1; D call uncertain. The germline gives CDR1 MGHRA, CDR2 YSYEKL. The V end was cut by 0 bases, the J end by 7 bases, with 16 bases between. This CDR3 comprises 16 residues. In DNA form, the CDR3 reads TGCGCCAGCAGCCAAGAATCTGAATCCGTTGCGAATGAGCAGTTCTTC. Protein sequence: CASSQESESVANEQFF.

This chain links TRBV6-1 with TRBJ1-1, with a weak D call TRBD1 (5 bases). There are 12 residues in the CDR3. With 6 bases removed from V and 8 bases from J, the gap between germline ends came to 13 bases. The germline gives CDR1 MNHNS, CDR2 SASEGT. The CDR3, as DNA: TGTGCCAGCAGCTTCGTGACAGACGAAGCTTTCTTT. Translating it yields CASSFVTDEAFF.

The rearrangement links TRBV18 to TRBJ1-4, with 7 bases matching TRBD1. The CDR3 is 12 amino acids. The junction had 5 bases not matched to a gene; V was cut back by 3 bases and J by 13 bases. Per the germline V gene, CDR1 is KGHSH and CDR2 is LQKENI. DNA for the CDR3: TGTGCCAGCTCACCTGACAGGGAAGGACTGTTTTTT. This codes for CASSPDREGLFF.

The gene calls are TRBV2 and TRBJ1-2, with 8 bases identical to TRBD1. Germline trimming cut 6 bases from V and 5 bases from J; bases unmatched to any gene: 11. This CDR3 spans 15 amino acids. Germline lookup yields CDR1 SNHLY and CDR2 FYNNEI. Here the CDR3 DNA reads TGTGCCAGCAGATCCTCGACAGGGGCTCCGTATGGCTACACCTTC. Amino acids: CASRSSTGAPYGYTF.

This CDR3 is CASSVRDSYNEQFF. The CDR3 DNA is TGTGCCAGTAGTGTCCGGGACTCCTACAATGAGCAGTTCTTC. The chain joins TRBV19 to TRBJ2-1; possible D gene TRBD2, 5 bases. V was trimmed by 5 bases and J by 0 bases, leaving 8 bases between them. The CDR3 runs to 14 residues. Germline CDR1 LNHDA, CDR2 SQIVND (reference sequence).

The V and J genes are TRBV10-3 and TRBJ1-1; no firm D call. The CDR3 runs to 13 residues. CDR1 and CDR2 (germline): ENHRY, SYGVKD. With 3 bases removed from V and 6 bases from J, the gap between germline ends came to 11 bases. Written as DNA, the CDR3 is TGTGCCATCAGTGACGGGAGGGTTCCTGAAGCTTTCTTT. Translated, it gives CAISDGRVPEAFF.

The gene calls are TRBV5-6 and TRBJ2-2, with 11 bases aligning to TRBD2. The CDR3 covers 16 residues. CDR1 and CDR2 (germline): SGHDT, YYEEEE. V shed 0 bases and J 4 bases; nucleotides not matched to a gene: 2. The chain's CDR3 is CASSLGLAGSTGELFF. CDR3 coding DNA: TGTGCCAGCAGCTTGGGACTAGCGGGATCCACCGGGGAGCTGTTTTTT. The entire variable domain, with the rest obtained from reference TRBV5-6 and TRBJ2-2, is as follows: DAGVTQSPTHLIKTRGQQVTLRCSPKSGHDTVSWYQQALGQGPQFIFQYYEEEERQRGNFPDRFSGHQFPNYSSELNVNALLLGDSALYLCASSLGLAGSTGELFFGEGSRLTVL.

The chain links TRBV6-5 to TRBJ2-5, with 7 bases that match TRBD2. V lost 2 bases, J lost 3 bases, and 6 bases stayed unmatched. Germline CDR1 MNHEY, CDR2 SVGAGI. The CDR3 is 15 residues long. The CDR3 bases are TGTGCCAGCAGTTACGGGGGGGGTGACGAAGAGACCCAGTACTTC. Residues: CASSYGGGDEETQYF.

This chain connects TRBV7-6 to TRBJ1-1, with D perhaps TRBD1 (5 bases). The CDR3 totals 17 residues. Germline V gene lookup returns CDR1 SGHVS and CDR2 FNYEAQ. V lost 5 bases and J 0 bases, leaving 19 bases between the germline ends. In DNA, the CDR3 is TGTGCCAGCAGCCCCGGGACCGGAGGGCCAATGAACACTGAAGCTTTCTTT. This sequence encodes CASSPGTGGPMNTEAFF.

V is TRBV27 and J is TRBJ1-1, with D tentatively TRBD1 (5 bases). CDR1 and CDR2 (germline): MNHEY, SMNVEV (reference sequence). V was pared by 3 bases and J by 1 base, with 9 bases between. This CDR3 has 14 residues. The CDR3 DNA sequence: TGTGCCAGCAGTTTTGGACAACCGAACACTGAAGCTTTCTTT. Its protein is CASSFGQPNTEAFF.

The V and J genes are TRBV13 and TRBJ2-6; D may be TRBD2 (6 bases). V was shortened by 0 bases and J by 5 bases, with 14 bases between the two germline ends. The germline V gene has CDR1 PRHDT and CDR2 FYEKMQ (reference sequence). The CDR3 length is 17 residues. The CDR3 here is CASSLGGAGRRANVLTF. The CDR3 nucleotides read TGTGCCAGCAGCTTAGGTGGGGCGGGGCGGAGGGCCAACGTCCTGACTTTC.

This chain joins TRBV20-1 and TRBJ2-7; D gene ambiguous. Germline CDR1 DFQATT, CDR2 SNEGSKA (reference sequence). V shed 6 bases and J shed 5 bases, with 8 bases lying between them. The CDR3 is 10 amino acids. CDR3 nucleotide sequence: TGCAGTGCAGTTTCGGACGAGCAGTACTTC. Translating gives CSAVSDEQYF.

This rearrangement joins TRBV5-1 to TRBJ1-4; TRBD1 matches 7 bases. CDR1 SGHRS and CDR2 YFSETQ come from the germline V gene. V lost 2 bases, J lost 7 bases, and 5 bases stayed unmatched. This CDR3 region has 14 residues. Here the CDR3 DNA reads TGCGCCAGCAGCTTCAGACAGGGCACTGAAAAACTGTTTTTT. Amino acids: CASSFRQGTEKLFF.

V usage is TRBV29-1 and J usage is TRBJ2-7, with 7 bases aligning to TRBD1. CDR3 length: 15 amino acids. Germline assignment: CDR1 SQVTM and CDR2 ANQGSEA. After removal of 6 bases from V and 0 bases from J, the junction contained 11 bases not matched to a gene. CDR3 sequence: CSVARDSNDSYEQYF. The CDR3 DNA reads as TGCAGCGTCGCCCGGGACAGCAACGACTCCTACGAGCAGTACTTC.

The chain recombines TRBV5-4 with TRBJ2-7; 8 positions match TRBD2. This CDR3 has 14 amino acids. V lost 2 bases, J lost 6 bases, and 7 bases stayed unmatched. CDR1 and CDR2 from the germline V gene are SGHNT and YYREEE (reference sequence). The CDR3 nucleotides are TGTGCCAGCAGCTTATCGGCAGGGACTAGCGAGCAGTACTTC. Protein: CASSLSAGTSEQYF. The complete variable domain, with remaining parts taken from reference TRBV5-4 and TRBJ2-7, reads ETGVTQSPTHLIKTRGQQVTLRCSSQSGHNTVSWYQQALGQGPQFIFQYYREEENGRGNFPPRFSGLQFPNYSSELNVNALELDDSALYLCASSLSAGTSEQYFGPGTRLTVT.

V usage is TRBV9 and J usage is TRBJ2-2; no clear D gene. V was cut by 5 bases and J by 4 bases, with 6 bases left in between. The germline CDR1 and CDR2 sequences are SGDLS and YYNGEE. CDR3 length equals 12 residues. The CDR3 nucleotides read TGTGCCAGCAGTCGGGTCACCGGGGAGCTGTTTTTT. As protein: CASSRVTGELFF.

The CDR3 DNA follows: TGTGCCAGCGGCGCTTTCGGGGGGTGGCAGTTCTTC. Translating gives CASGAFGGWQFF. This chain uses TRBV7-2 with TRBJ2-1; 7 bases match TRBD2. This CDR3 is 12 amino acids long. The trim removed 8 bases at V and 12 bases at J, leaving 10 bases unmatched. The germline gives CDR1 SGHTA, CDR2 FQGNSA. Combining the CDR3 with reference TRBV7-2 and TRBJ2-1 gives the whole variable domain GAGVSQSPSNKVTEKGKDVELRCDPISGHTALYWYRQSLGQGLEFLIYFQGNSAPDKSGLPSDRFSAERTGGSVSTLTIQRTQQEDSAVYLCASGAFGGWQFFGPGTRLTVL.

This sequence joins TRBV7-9 and TRBJ2-5; D not certain. The CDR3 is made up of 13 amino acids. Looked up from germline, CDR1 is SEHNR and CDR2 is FQNEAQ (reference sequence). Between the trimmed V and J ends, which lost 6 bases and 3 bases, there was a span of 11 bases. DNA of the CDR3: TGTGCCAGCAGTTTTGACGGAGAAGAGACCCAGTACTTC. Its protein is CASSFDGEETQYF.

V gene TRBV7-9 combines with J gene TRBJ1-2, with TRBD1 matching over 9 bases. Per the germline V gene, CDR1 is SEHNR and CDR2 is FQNEAQ (reference sequence). The CDR3 is 15 amino acids. V was clipped by 1 base and J by 8 bases; unmatched bases: 8. CDR3 bases: TGTGCCAGCAGCTTAGGGGAATCACAGGGGGCCGGCTACACCTTC. It codes for CASSLGESQGAGYTF. Together with reference TRBV7-9 and TRBJ1-2, the CDR3 gives the full variable domain: DTGVSQNPRHKITKRGQNVTFRCDPISEHNRLYWYRQTLGQGPEFLTYFQNEAQLEKSRLLSDRFSAERPKGSFSTLEIQRTEQGDSAMYLCASSLGESQGAGYTFGSGTRLTVV.

This sequence joins TRBV13 and TRBJ2-7; TRBD1 matches 7 bases. After removal of 2 bases from V and 5 bases from J, the junction contained 6 bases not matched to a gene. The CDR3 runs to 14 residues. Per germline, CDR1 PRHDT and CDR2 FYEKMQ (reference sequence). The CDR3 loop reads CASSLRGLVHEQYF. The DNA of the CDR3 is TGTGCCAGCAGCTTAAGGGGGCTTGTCCACGAGCAGTACTTC.

The chain recombines TRBV28 with TRBJ1-5; 10 bases are shared with TRBD1. Germline CDR1 reads MDHEN; CDR2 reads SYDVKM. V was pared by 7 bases and J by 0 bases, with 12 bases of the junction left unmatched. The CDR3 is made up of 18 amino acids. CDR3 sequence reads: CASTLTGGLIYSNQPQHF. CDR3 nucleotide sequence: TGTGCCAGCACTTTGACAGGGGGCCTTATATATAGCAATCAGCCCCAGCATTTT.

The chain has TRBV4-1 and TRBJ1-3, with D unclear. This CDR3 is built from 11 residues. Per the germline V gene, CDR1 is MGHRA and CDR2 is YSYEKL. Trimming pared 3 bases from V and 8 bases from J, leaving 5 bases between. The CDR3 sequence: CASSHGDTIYF. The DNA of the CDR3 is TGCGCCAGCAGCCACGGGGACACCATATATTTT.

This clone turned up a few times. This chain connects TRBV11-2 to TRBJ2-7; D may be TRBD2 (5 bases). The V end lost 3 bases, the J end lost 0 bases, and 9 bases lay between the germline ends. Germline V gives CDR1 SGHAT, CDR2 FQNNGV. The CDR3 has 14 residues. CDR3 residues: CASSLYEGSYEQYF. For the CDR3, the DNA is TGTGCCAGCAGCTTGTACGAGGGCTCCTACGAGCAGTACTTC.

This rearrangement joins TRBV7-2 to TRBJ1-5; D unresolved. V lost 4 bases and J 0 bases, leaving 7 bases between the germline ends. Germline values: CDR1 SGHTA, CDR2 FQGNSA. The CDR3 covers 14 residues. CDR3 protein: CASSWGVSNQPQHF. In DNA form, the CDR3 reads TGTGCCAGCAGCTGGGGAGTTAGCAATCAGCCCCAGCATTTT.

The CDR3 DNA follows: TGTGCCAGCAGCTCAATGGATAGCGGGCTGAAAGCTTTCTTT. Its protein product is CASSSMDSGLKAFF. This chain connects TRBV7-6 to TRBJ1-1; D not resolved. V was shortened by 4 bases and J by 9 bases, with 18 bases between the two germline ends. This CDR3 is 14 amino acids long. CDR1 is SGHVS, CDR2 FNYEAQ, per germline.

In nucleotides, the CDR3 is TGTGCCAGCAGCCAAGTACTAGACGCGGGCTACAATGAGCAGTTCTTC. Translated: CASSQVLDAGYNEQFF. The J gene is TRBJ2-1, the V gene TRBV4-2; D is possibly TRBD2 (5 bases). The V end lost 1 base, the J end lost 3 bases, and 13 bases lay between the germline ends. Looked up from germline, CDR1 is LGHNA and CDR2 is YNFKEQ. This CDR3 has 16 residues.

With regard to this clone: A much larger clone is a single base away; this may be a read error. This chain links TRBV5-6 with TRBJ2-2, with unresolved D. The CDR3 loop spans 12 amino acids. Between the trimmed V and J ends, which lost 6 bases and 1 base, there was a span of 4 bases. CDR1 and CDR2 from the germline V gene are SGHDT and YYEEEE. The CDR3 DNA is TGTGCCAGCACCCAGAACACCGGGGAGCTGTTTTTT. Its translation is CASTQNTGELFF.

Written as DNA, the CDR3 is TGTGCCAGCAGCTTAGAAGGGACTGCCTTCTCCTACGAGCAGTACTTC. Protein sequence: CASSLEGTAFSYEQYF. The rearrangement links TRBV7-8 to TRBJ2-7, with D possibly TRBD2 on 6 matching bases. CDR3 length equals 16 residues. Germline CDR1 SGHVS, CDR2 FQNEAQ. Trimming took off 1 base at V and 0 bases at J, with 13 bases between the two ends.